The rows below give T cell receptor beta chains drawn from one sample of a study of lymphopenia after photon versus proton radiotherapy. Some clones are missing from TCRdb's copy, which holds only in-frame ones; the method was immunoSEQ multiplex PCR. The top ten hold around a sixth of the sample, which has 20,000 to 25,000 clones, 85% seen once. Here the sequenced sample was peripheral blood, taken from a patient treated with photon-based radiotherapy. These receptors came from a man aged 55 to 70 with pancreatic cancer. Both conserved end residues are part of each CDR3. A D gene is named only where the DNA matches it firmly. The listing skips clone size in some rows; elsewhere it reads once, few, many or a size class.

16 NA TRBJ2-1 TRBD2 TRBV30 TGTGCCTGGATCCGGTTACTTAGCGGGGGGGTGGATGAGCAGTTCTTC CAWIRLLSGGVDEQFF
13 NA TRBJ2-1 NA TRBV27 TGTGCCAGCAGTTTTTCCTCGATCAATGAGCAGTTCTTC CASSFSSINEQFF
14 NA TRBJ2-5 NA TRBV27 TGTGCCAGCAGTTTAACGGCAGGGAGAGAGACCCAGTACTTC CASSLTAGRETQYF
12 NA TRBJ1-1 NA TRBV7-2 TGTGCCAGCAGCTTGAATGCAGCTGAAGCTTTCTTT CASSLNAAEAFF
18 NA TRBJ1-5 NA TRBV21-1 TGTGCCAGCAGCAAAAAACCCTATTTCGACAGGGACAATCAGCCCCAGCATTTT CASSKKPYFDRDNQPQHF
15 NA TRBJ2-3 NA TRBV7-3 TGTGCCAGCAGCCAAACGGGCGGTTTCACAGATACGCAGTATTTT CASSQTGGFTDTQYF
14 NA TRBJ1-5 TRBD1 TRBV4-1 TGCGCCAGCAGCCAAGTGACAGGGGATCAGCCCCAGCATTTT CASSQVTGDQPQHF
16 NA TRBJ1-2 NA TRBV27 TGTGCCAGCACTAAAAGGTGGGCAGTAGAGAACTATGGCTACACCTTC CASTKRWAVENYGYTF
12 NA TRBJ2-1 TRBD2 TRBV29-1 TGCAGCGTTGTTCTAGCGGGCAATGAGCAGTTCTTC CSVVLAGNEQFF
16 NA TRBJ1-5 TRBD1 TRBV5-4 TGTGCCAGCAGCCATCGGGACAGGAATACTAATCAGCCCCAGCATTTT CASSHRDRNTNQPQHF
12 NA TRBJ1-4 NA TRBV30 TGTGCCTGGAGGACCAACGGGGAAAAACTGTTTTTT CAWRTNGEKLFF
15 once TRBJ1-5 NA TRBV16 TGTGCCAGCAGCCCAGCACGTCAGAGCAATCAGCCCCAGCATTTT CASSPARQSNQPQHF
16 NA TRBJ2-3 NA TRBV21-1 TGTGCCAGCAGCATTGTCAGACAGGGGAGCACAGATACGCAGTATTTT CASSIVRQGSTDTQYF
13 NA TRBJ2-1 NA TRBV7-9 TGTGCCAGCAGCTTACCTCAGGGAAATGAGCAGTTCTTC CASSLPQGNEQFF
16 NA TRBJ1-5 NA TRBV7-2 TGTGCCAGCAGCTACAGGAGTTGCAATGGCAATCAGCCCCAGCATTTT CASSYRSCNGNQPQHF
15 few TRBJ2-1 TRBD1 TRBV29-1 TGCAGCGTAATGGCTCGGACAGGGATAGGGGATGAGCAGTTCTTC CSVMARTGIGDEQFF
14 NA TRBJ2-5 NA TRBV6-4 TGTGCCAGCAGCCGGGACGGAGCGTCAGAGACCCAGTACTTC CASSRDGASETQYF
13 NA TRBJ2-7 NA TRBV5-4 TGTGCCAGCAGCTTGAACCCCTCTAACGAGCAGTACTTC CASSLNPSNEQYF
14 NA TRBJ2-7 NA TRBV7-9 TGTGCCAGCAGCTTCTGGGACGGAGCCTACGAGCAGTACTTC CASSFWDGAYEQYF
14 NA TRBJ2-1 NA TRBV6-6 TGTGCCAGCAGTTACCCCGAACTATACAATGAGCAGTTCTTC CASSYPELYNEQFF
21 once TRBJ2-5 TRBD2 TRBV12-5 TGTGCTAGTGGTTTGGTACTGGAAAAGGTCTTCGGGAGGTCGGGAAAAGAGACCCAGTACTTC CASGLVLEKVFGRSGKETQYF
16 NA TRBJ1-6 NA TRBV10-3 TGTGCCATCAGTCAACAGGAGCAATCGGCTAATTCACCCCTCCACTTT CAISQQEQSANSPLHF
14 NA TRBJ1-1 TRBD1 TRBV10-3 TGTGCCATCAGTGGCACAGGGGGCCTCACTGAAGCTTTCTTT CAISGTGGLTEAFF
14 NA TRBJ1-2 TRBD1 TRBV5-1 TGCGCCAGCAGCTTGGCGGGACAGGGTGAAGGCTACACCTTC CASSLAGQGEGYTF
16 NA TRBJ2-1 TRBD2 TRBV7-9 TGTGCCAGCAGCAGCGTAGCGGGGGGTACCTACAATGAGCAGTTCTTC CASSSVAGGTYNEQFF
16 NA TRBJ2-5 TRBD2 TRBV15 TGTGCCACCAGCAGAGATCAAGCGGGGGTCCAAGAGACCCAGTACTTC CATSRDQAGVQETQYF
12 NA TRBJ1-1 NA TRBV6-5 TGTGCCAGCAAGGAGGTATACACTGAAGCTTTCTTT CASKEVYTEAFF
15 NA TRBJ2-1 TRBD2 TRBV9 TGTGCCAGCAGCGCAAGACTAGCGCTGTACAATGAGCAGTTCTTC CASSARLALYNEQFF
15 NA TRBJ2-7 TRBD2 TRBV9 TGTGCCAGCAGCGTAGCGGCTAGCGGGGTCTACGAGCAGTACTTC CASSVAASGVYEQYF
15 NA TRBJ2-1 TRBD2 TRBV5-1 TGCGCCAGCTCTCCCCTGGGGGGGTCCTACAATGAGCAGTTCTTC CASSPLGGSYNEQFF
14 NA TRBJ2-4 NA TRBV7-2 TGTGCCAGCAGCCCTGGCGGGGCAGGGAACATTCAGTACTTC CASSPGGAGNIQYF
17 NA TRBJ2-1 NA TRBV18 TGTGCCAGCTCACGAGACTCACGTTTGTCCTACTACAATGAGCAGTTCTTC CASSRDSRLSYYNEQFF
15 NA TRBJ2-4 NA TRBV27 TGTGCCAGCAGTCCTACAGGGAAATCGAAAAACATTCAGTACTTC CASSPTGKSKNIQYF
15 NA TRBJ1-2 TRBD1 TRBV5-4 TGTGCCAGCAGCCGGGGAGGGGGCGAATACTATGGCTACACCTTC CASSRGGGEYYGYTF
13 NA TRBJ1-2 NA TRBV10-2 TGCGCCAGCAGTGAACTCTTCTTCTATGGCTACACCTTC CASSELFFYGYTF
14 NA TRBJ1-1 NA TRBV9 TGTGCCAGCAGCGGGAGACAGACGAACACTGAAGCTTTCTTT CASSGRQTNTEAFF
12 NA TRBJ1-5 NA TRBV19 TGTGCCAGTAGTCCCCAGTGGCAGCCCCAGCATTTT CASSPQWQPQHF
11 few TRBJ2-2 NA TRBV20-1 TGCAGTGTATTAGGGCGCGGGGAGCTGTTTTTT CSVLGRGELFF
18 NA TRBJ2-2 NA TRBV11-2 TGTGCCAGCAGCCCTGGACAGCTAATTAGTACGAACACCGGGGAGCTGTTTTTT CASSPGQLISTNTGELFF
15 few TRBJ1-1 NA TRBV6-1 TGTGCCAGCAGAAAGGACAGCCATCCGAACACTGAAGCTTTCTTT CASRKDSHPNTEAFF
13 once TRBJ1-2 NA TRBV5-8 TGTGCCAGCAGCTTGGGCCCGGGAACTGGCTACACCTTC CASSLGPGTGYTF
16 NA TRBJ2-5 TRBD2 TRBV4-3 TGCGCCAGCAGCCAGAGGACTAGCGGGGGTCAAGAGACCCAGTACTTC CASSQRTSGGQETQYF
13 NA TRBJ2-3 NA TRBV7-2 TGTGCCAGTCATGGGGGCTACACAGATACGCAGTATTTT CASHGGYTDTQYF
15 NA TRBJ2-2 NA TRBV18 TGTGCCAGCTCACCGGCCGACGACCCGGGCGGGGAGCTGTTTTTT CASSPADDPGGELFF
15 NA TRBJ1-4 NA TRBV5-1 TGCGCCAGCAGCCCTGGGGGTCAGGGACGGGAAAAACTGTTTTTT CASSPGGQGREKLFF
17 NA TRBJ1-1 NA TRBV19 TGTGCCAGTATTATGTCTGGACAACCGGGAATGAACACTGAAGCTTTCTTT CASIMSGQPGMNTEAFF
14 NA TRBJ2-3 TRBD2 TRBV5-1 TGCGCCAGCTCCAGCGGGGTCCTCGCGGATACGCAGTATTTT CASSSGVLADTQYF
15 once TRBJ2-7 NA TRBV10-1 TGCGCCAGCAGTGCCGGGACCGCGAGCTCCTACGAGCAGTACTTC CASSAGTASSYEQYF
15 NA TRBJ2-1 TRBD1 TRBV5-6 TGTGCCAGCAGCTTGAGTGGACAGGGGTACAATGAGCAGTTCTTC CASSLSGQGYNEQFF
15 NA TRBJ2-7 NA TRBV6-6 TGTGCCAGCAGTTACTCGCCAGGGGCGGTGCACGAGCAGTACTTC CASSYSPGAVHEQYF
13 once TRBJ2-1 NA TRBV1 TGCACCAGCAGCCAAGATGACTACAATGAGCAGTTCTTC CTSSQDDYNEQFF
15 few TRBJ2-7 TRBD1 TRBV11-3 TGTGCCAGCAGCTTACGAGGGACAGGGGGTAACGAGCAGTACTTC CASSLRGTGGNEQYF
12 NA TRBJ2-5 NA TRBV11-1 TGTGCCAGCAGCTTTAGCGAAGGGACCCAGTACTTC CASSFSEGTQYF